The 8 T cell receptor beta chains reported below all come from one sample, sequenced in a study of cytomegalovirus exposure and HLA in healthy donors. It was with 60 Vbeta and 13 Jbeta primers that the PCR ran. Measured with immunoSEQ multiplex PCR; TCRdb has only the in-frame clones, and not every one. The top ten hold about 2% of the sample, which has 150,000 to 200,000 clones, approximately 84% seen once. Sequencing was done on a sample of PBMCs. The receptors here all came from a man between 18 and 29 years old in good health and CMV-seropositive.

To note about this clone: At one end, the junction sequence differs from germline, possibly due to a read error. This chain connects TRBV30 to TRBJ2-4, with a tentative D call TRBD1 (5 bases). The CDR3 is 15 amino acids. The germline V gene has CDR1 GTSNPN and CDR2 SVGIG (reference sequence). The CDR3 here is CAWSIPGNTKNSQYF. The CDR3, as DNA: TGTGCCTGGAGTATCCCAGGGAATACCAAAAACAGTCAGTACTTC.

The J gene is TRBJ2-2, the V gene TRBV18, with D possibly being TRBD1 (5 bases). Germline V lookup: CDR1 KGHSH, CDR2 LQKENI. The CDR3 covers 14 residues. V was pared by 1 base and J by 3 bases, with 6 bases between. CDR3 coding DNA: TGTGCCAGCTCACCACAACAGGACACCGGGGAGCTGTTTTTT. Protein sequence: CASSPQQDTGELFF.

This chain links TRBV30 with TRBJ2-1, with 8 bases matching TRBD1. CDR1 is GTSNPN and CDR2 is SVGIG in the germline V gene (reference sequence). J gave up 8 bases and V 8 bases, and 11 bases lay outside the gene matches. This CDR3 has 13 amino acids. In nucleotides, the CDR3 is TGTGCCGCCGGACAGGGCCTTGGTGATGAGCAGTTCTTC. It yields the protein CAAGQGLGDEQFF.

This clone was seen just once. The chain joins TRBV6-1 to TRBJ1-1, with D possibly TRBD1 on 5 matching bases. Germline CDR1 and CDR2: MNHNS and SASEGT. This CDR3 contains 13 residues. Deletions cut 3 bases from V and 11 bases from J, with 16 bases between. DNA of the CDR3: TGTGCCAGCAGTGAGGTTCGGGGACTCGGCGCTTTCTTT. Residues: CASSEVRGLGAFF.

This clone occurred once. The rearrangement joins TRBV7-9 to TRBJ2-7; no reliable D call. The CDR3 loop spans 12 amino acids. V dropped 5 bases and J dropped 5 bases, with 10 bases sitting between them. Germline V gives CDR1 SEHNR, CDR2 FQNEAQ (reference sequence). The CDR3 bases are TGTGCCAGCAGCCAAGGCGGCCACGAGCAGTACTTC. This codes for CASSQGGHEQYF.

The sample holds one count of this clone. V gene TRBV7-2 combines with J gene TRBJ2-7; D is unclear. The germline V and J ends were trimmed by 1 base and 8 bases, with 15 bases remaining between them. The germline V gene encodes CDR1 SGHTA and CDR2 FQGNSA. The CDR3 is 14 amino acids. CDR3 amino acids: CASSLVGPTMKQYF. CDR3 nucleotides: TGTGCCAGCAGCTTAGTTGGGCCCACCATGAAGCAGTACTTC.

This rearrangement joins TRBV18 to TRBJ2-7; the match to TRBD1 covers 7 bases. V was pared by 4 bases and J by 3 bases, with 6 bases of the junction left unmatched. The CDR3 consists of 14 residues. Germline CDR1 is KGHSH and CDR2 is LQKENI. This chain's CDR3 is CASSLTGQNYEQYF. The DNA for the CDR3 is TGTGCCAGCTCACTTACGGGACAGAACTACGAGCAGTACTTC.

The V gene is TRBV19, the J gene TRBJ2-7, with D perhaps TRBD2 (6 bases). The CDR3 is 14 residues long. The germline V gene encodes CDR1 LNHDA and CDR2 SQIVND (reference sequence). Trimming stripped 4 bases from V and 4 bases from J, with 14 bases between. CDR3 protein: CASSSSAGGYEQYF. The CDR3 nucleotides read TGTGCCAGTAGTAGTTCGGCCGGAGGGTACGAGCAGTACTTC.